The 9 T cell receptor beta chains in this list originate from one sample, sequenced in a study of T cell repertoires in cytomegalovirus infection. MiXCR, applied by TCRdb to the reads, yields one record per CDR3 protein. The table shows about 450,000 distinct CDR3 sequences, with under 40% occurring only once. Sequencing was carried out using PBMCs. These receptors were obtained from a human donor in good health (CMV status not recorded). Some clones in this sample may be carry-over from other donors' samples.

On this clonotype itself: The junction does not match germline at one end; this may be a read error. The chain has TRBV28 and TRBJ1-2, with a tentative D call TRBD1 (5 bases). Germline loops: CDR1 MDHEN, CDR2 SYDVKM. The CDR3 is 13 residues long. The CDR3 loop reads CASNSGLYYCYTF. CDR3 coding DNA: TGTGCCAGCAACTCGGGACTGTACTATTGCTACACCTTC.

In this sample, this clonotype turned up many times. The V and J genes are TRBV7-2 and TRBJ2-3, with D maybe TRBD2 (6 bases). Germline assignment: CDR1 SGHTA and CDR2 FQGNSA. Trimming left V 5 bases short and J 1 base short, with 16 bases between. The CDR3 loop spans 16 amino acids. CDR3: CASSPLGGTGTDTQYF. The CDR3 DNA reads as TGTGCCAGCAGCCCCCTTGGGGGGACGGGCACAGATACGCAGTATTTT.

This chain uses TRBV5-1 with TRBJ1-1; 7 bases are a match to TRBD1. Germline V gene data show CDR1 as SGHRS and CDR2 as YFSETQ. CDR3 length: 13 residues. Unmatched junction bases numbered 10, after V lost 4 bases and J lost 10 bases. CDR3 in DNA: TGCGCCAGCAGCCCCCAAGGGACAGAGGGAGCTTTCTTT. The encoded protein is CASSPQGTEGAFF.

This clonotype was seen at least ten times. This sequence joins TRBV12-3 or TRBV12-4 and TRBJ2-3, with D perhaps TRBD2 (5 bases). CDR3 length: 16 residues. Trimming shortened V by 1 base and J by 1 base, and 12 bases separated the two germline ends. The CDR3 is CASSLVVGIGTDTQYF. The DNA for the CDR3 is TGTGCCAGCAGTTTAGTAGTCGGGATTGGCACAGATACGCAGTATTTT.

The rearrangement joins TRBV2 to TRBJ2-3; no clear D. The CDR3 has 14 residues. V lost 5 bases to trimming and J lost 4 bases, with 13 bases between them. CDR1 SNHLY and CDR2 FYNNEI come from the germline V gene. CDR3 residues: CASSRELVSDTQYF. In DNA, the CDR3 is TGTGCCAGCAGTCGTGAGCTCGTATCAGATACGCAGTATTTT.

This clonotype turned up a few times. The chain couples TRBV7-6 to TRBJ2-7, with TRBD2 matching over 9 bases. CDR3 length: 14 residues. V was clipped by 5 bases and J by 6 bases; unmatched bases: 8. CDR1 is SGHVS and CDR2 is FNYEAQ in the germline V gene. This chain's CDR3 is CASSLGLAHTEQYF. The CDR3 DNA follows: TGTGCCAGCAGCCTGGGACTAGCACACACCGAGCAGTACTTC.

This clonotype has only a few counts. This chain joins TRBV30 and TRBJ2-3; D call uncertain. Trimming stripped 0 bases from V and 4 bases from J, with 8 bases between. The CDR3 runs to 13 residues. Germline-derived CDR1 and CDR2 are GTSNPN and SVGIG (reference sequence). CDR3 region: CAWSVLLADTQYF. In DNA form, the CDR3 reads TGTGCCTGGAGTGTACTCCTGGCAGATACGCAGTATTTT.

The V call is TRBV30, the J call TRBJ1-1; a possible D gene is TRBD1 (5 bases). The germline V and J ends were trimmed by 2 bases and 0 bases, with 13 bases remaining between them. The CDR3 loop spans 15 amino acids. Germline V gives CDR1 GTSNPN, CDR2 SVGIG (reference sequence). DNA for the CDR3: TGTGCCTGGAGTCGAAAGACAGAAGTGAACACTGAAGCTTTCTTT. It yields the protein CAWSRKTEVNTEAFF.

This chain connects TRBV20-1 to TRBJ2-1; the match to TRBD2 covers 15 bases. V gave up 4 bases and J gave up 2 bases; unmatched junction bases: 12. CDR1 is DFQATT and CDR2 is SNEGSKA in the germline V gene (reference sequence). CDR3 length: 19 residues. CDR3: CSAKNPGLAGGRAYNEQFF. The CDR3 DNA follows: TGCAGTGCTAAAAACCCCGGACTAGCGGGGGGGCGGGCCTACAATGAGCAGTTCTTC.